Below, one T cell receptor beta chain is given with its context. The record originates from a study of shared clonotypes between healthy human individuals. Only in-frame clones appear in the TCRdb table, and some are missing; sequencing was by immunoSEQ multiplex PCR. The table includes a few million clones, approximately 92% detected once. The CDR3 is made up of 16 amino acids. J lost 4 bases, V lost 5 bases, and 10 bases had no gene match. Looked up from germline, CDR1 is MNHNY and CDR2 is SVGAGI (reference sequence). The gene calls are TRBV6-6 and TRBJ1-4; the match to TRBD1 covers 7 bases. The source of this sequence is a man younger than 30 in good health. The specimen was naive CD4+ T cells sorted from blood. The subset was: CD45RA+ positively selected. In DNA form, the CDR3 reads TGTGCCAGCAGTATGCTAACGACAGGGAGTAATGAAAAACTGTTTTTT. This sequence encodes CASSMLTTGSNEKLFF.